This entry is about one T cell receptor beta chain. What it recognizes is unknown. These data originate in a study of T cells after yellow fever vaccination. Study-wide points: FACS-sorted repertoires could contain abundant clonotypes contaminating from the bulk population. Most clones from primary vaccination were detected again post-booster (roughly 96% CD4, 88% CD8).

Generation of TCR cDNA used 5'RACE template switching (which added a universal primer site and UMIs). Using its own MiXCR run on the 5' RACE reads, TCRdb lists one record per CDR3 protein. The sample includes 500,000 to 650,000 distinct CDR3 sequences, 9% to 15% seen only once; the top ten take about 15%. Per the germline V gene, CDR1 is MNHEY and CDR2 is SVGEGT. Trimming took off 2 bases at V and 5 bases at J, with 12 bases between the two ends. The CDR3 length is 14 residues. This chain joins TRBV6-2 or TRBV6-3 and TRBJ1-1; no definite D call. The clonotype was recovered from a man aged 25-45 years who received the YFV17D yellow fever vaccine. The sample consisted of PBMCs, taken on the day of the yellow fever booster vaccination. Here the CDR3 reads CASSYPAATTEAFF. The CDR3 DNA reads TGTGCCAGCAGTTACCCCGCCGCGACTACTGAAGCTTTCTTT.